These T cell receptor beta chains were read from a single sample in a study of CD8 T cells in Susac syndrome. TCRdb re-called the immunoSEQ multiplex PCR reads through MiXCR, storing one row per CDR3 protein. The sample consists of over 150,000 distinct CDR3 sequences, around 96% of them appearing once. Material for sequencing was CD4+ T cells from PBMCs. These receptors all stem from a human donor with multiple sclerosis. The conserved cysteine and the conserved F or W are not part of the CDR3 here. Some rows mark clone size as missing; the rest say once, few, many or name a class of expanded clone.

v_call	clone_size	j_call	cdr3_aa
TRBV29-1	NA	TRBJ2-7	SVARENGYEQY
TRBV3-1	NA	TRBJ1-4	ASSPSGRTNEKLF
TRBV12-3/TRBV12-4	NA	TRBJ1-4	ASTVGSGEKLF
TRBV30	NA	TRBJ2-4	AWSVPSKNIQY
TRBV27	NA	TRBJ2-1	ASSPRAGGSYNEQF
TRBV2	NA	TRBJ1-1	ASSDRSMLTEAF
TRBV23-1	NA	TRBJ2-3	ASSQRPRLAGASTDTQY
TRBV5-1	NA	TRBJ1-3	ASSPGGAGNTIY
TRBV7-6	NA	TRBJ2-5	ASSSGTGRETQY
TRBV29-1	NA	TRBJ2-3	SVKGGPSTDTQY
TRBV30	NA	TRBJ2-2	ARRGSTLTGELF
TRBV20-1	NA	TRBJ1-2	SASGQGIRGYT
TRBV7-3	NA	TRBJ2-1	ASSLLAGEINEQF
TRBV7-9	NA	TRBJ2-1	ASSYELAGNNEQF
TRBV6-5	NA	TRBJ2-7	ASSYAAEQY
TRBV29-1	NA	TRBJ1-3	SVAVSSGNTIY
TRBV18	NA	TRBJ2-7	ASKGASYEQY
TRBV4-2	NA	TRBJ2-1	ASSQGQPFYNEQF
TRBV5-4	NA	TRBJ2-3	ASSLGDYSY
TRBV19	NA	TRBJ2-7	ASSIGKTDRILRYEQY
TRBV30	few	TRBJ2-4	AWTGQGFGGKNIQY
TRBV24-1	NA	TRBJ2-1	ATSDRGLAGAEQF
TRBV5-6	NA	TRBJ2-2	ASRRGIENTGELF
TRBV29-1	NA	TRBJ1-1	SVDTITEAF
TRBV29-1	NA	TRBJ1-4	SASQGFEVKKLF
TRBV29-1	NA	TRBJ1-3	SVGGTARNTIY
TRBV2	NA	TRBJ2-5	ASSDRGGGETQY
TRBV6-1	NA	TRBJ1-5	ASSEHRKKQGSNQPQH
TRBV29-1	NA	TRBJ1-2	SVDRWESYGYT
TRBV29-1	NA	TRBJ2-7	SALAGGPNQQY
TRBV29-1	once	TRBJ2-7	SVGGGKSSYEQY
TRBV20-1	NA	TRBJ2-1	SALGGAWYNEQF
TRBV5-1	NA	TRBJ2-7	ASSLVTLTDEQY
TRBV20-1	NA	TRBJ2-1	SDSRPTGNEQF
TRBV9	NA	TRBJ1-1	ASSVGTGNMNTEAF
TRBV27	NA	TRBJ2-2	ASSPEAGFFTGELF
TRBV5-4	NA	TRBJ2-7	ASSFWDGAYEQY
TRBV12-3/TRBV12-4	NA	TRBJ1-2	ASLAGTHYGYT
TRBV20-1	NA	TRBJ2-5	SARWLLQETQY
TRBV7-9	NA	TRBJ1-6	ASSSGRLGVGSPLH
TRBV3-1	NA	TRBJ2-3	ASSQVGQGTDTQY
TRBV24-1	NA	TRBJ2-1	ATRDRGINEQF
TRBV4-2	NA	TRBJ1-4	ASSRSPTGGEEKLF